The 2 T cell receptor beta chains reported below all come from one sample, sequenced in a study of T cell changes during pregnancy in multiple sclerosis. Profiling relied on immunoSEQ multiplex PCR, and the TCRdb table lists in-frame clones only, not all of them. The sample shows 25,000 to 30,000 clones, roughly 84% of them seen only once. The sample consisted of CD8+ T cells from peripheral blood mononuclear cells, taken after pregnancy. The receptors derive from a female donor with multiple sclerosis, enrolled in a pregnancy study.

Only one count was recorded for this clone. CDR3 sequence: CASSQAAEPYYNEQFF. CDR3 nucleotides: TGTGCCAGCAGCCAAGCTGCGGAGCCTTACTACAATGAGCAGTTCTTC. This chain connects TRBV6-6 to TRBJ2-1; D is unresolved. Germline CDR1 reads MNHNY; CDR2 reads SVGAGI (reference sequence). V shed 6 bases and J shed 3 bases, with 18 bases lying between them. The CDR3 extends over 16 amino acids.

This clone has a handful of counts. The V gene is TRBV30, the J gene TRBJ2-4, with 7 bases aligning to TRBD2. Germline CDR1 reads GTSNPN; CDR2 reads SVGIG (reference sequence). The CDR3 extends over 13 amino acids. V dropped 4 bases and J dropped 7; count of bases not matched to a gene: 7. The CDR3 DNA sequence: TGTGCCTGGACACGGCGGGGGAGCAACATTCAGTACTTC. It specifies CAWTRRGSNIQYF.